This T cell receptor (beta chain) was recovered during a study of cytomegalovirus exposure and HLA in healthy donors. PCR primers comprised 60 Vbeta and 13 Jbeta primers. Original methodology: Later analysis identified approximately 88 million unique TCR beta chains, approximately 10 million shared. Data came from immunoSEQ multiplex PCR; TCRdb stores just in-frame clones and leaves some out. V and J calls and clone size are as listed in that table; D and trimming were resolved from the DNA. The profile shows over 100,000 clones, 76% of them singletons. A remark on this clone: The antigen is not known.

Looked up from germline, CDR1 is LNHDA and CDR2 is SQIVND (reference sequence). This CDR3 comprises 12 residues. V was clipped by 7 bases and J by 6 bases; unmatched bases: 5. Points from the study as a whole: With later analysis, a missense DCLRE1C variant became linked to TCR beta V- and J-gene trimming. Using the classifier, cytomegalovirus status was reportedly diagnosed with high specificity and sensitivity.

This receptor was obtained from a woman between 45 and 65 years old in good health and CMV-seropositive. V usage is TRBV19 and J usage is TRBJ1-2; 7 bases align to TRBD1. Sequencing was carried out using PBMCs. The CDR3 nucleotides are TGTGCCAGTATAACAGGGGCAGATGGCTACACCTTC. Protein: CASITGADGYTF.